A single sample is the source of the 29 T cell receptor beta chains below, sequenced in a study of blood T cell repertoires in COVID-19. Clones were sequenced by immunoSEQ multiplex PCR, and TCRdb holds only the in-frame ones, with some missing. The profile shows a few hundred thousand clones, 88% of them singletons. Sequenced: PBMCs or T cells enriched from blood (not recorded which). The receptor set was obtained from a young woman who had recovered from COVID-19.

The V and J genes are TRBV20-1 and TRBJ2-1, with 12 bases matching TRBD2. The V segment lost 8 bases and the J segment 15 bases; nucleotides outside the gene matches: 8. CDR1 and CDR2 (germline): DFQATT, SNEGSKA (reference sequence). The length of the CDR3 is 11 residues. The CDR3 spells CSTPTSGGLFF. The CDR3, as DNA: TGCAGTACGCCGACTAGCGGGGGCCTGTTCTTC.

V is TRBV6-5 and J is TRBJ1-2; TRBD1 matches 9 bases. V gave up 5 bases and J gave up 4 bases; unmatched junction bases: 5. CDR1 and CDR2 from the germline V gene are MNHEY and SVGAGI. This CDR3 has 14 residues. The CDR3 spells CASSTSTGGYGYTF. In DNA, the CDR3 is TGTGCCAGCAGTACATCGACAGGGGGCTATGGCTACACCTTC.

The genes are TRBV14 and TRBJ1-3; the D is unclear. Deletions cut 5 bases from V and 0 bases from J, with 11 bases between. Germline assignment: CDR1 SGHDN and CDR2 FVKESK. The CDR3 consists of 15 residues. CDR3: CASSSRSYSGNTIYF. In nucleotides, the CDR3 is TGTGCCAGCAGCTCAAGGAGCTACTCTGGAAACACCATATATTTT.

The CDR3 region is CASSFSGATDTQYF. The DNA of the CDR3 is TGTGCCAGCAGCTTTAGCGGGGCCACAGATACGCAGTATTTT. This sequence joins TRBV7-3 and TRBJ2-3; 8 nucleotides align to TRBD2. The V segment lost 3 bases and the J segment 2 bases; nucleotides outside the gene matches: 1. CDR3 length equals 14 residues. Germline-derived CDR1 and CDR2 are SGHTA and FQGTGA.

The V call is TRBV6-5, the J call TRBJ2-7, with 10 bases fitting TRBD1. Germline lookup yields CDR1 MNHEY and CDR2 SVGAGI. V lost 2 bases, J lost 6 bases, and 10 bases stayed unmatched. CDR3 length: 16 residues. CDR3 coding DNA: TGTGCCAGCAGTTACGCAACCGGGACAGGGGTGGGCGAGCAGTACTTC. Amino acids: CASSYATGTGVGEQYF.

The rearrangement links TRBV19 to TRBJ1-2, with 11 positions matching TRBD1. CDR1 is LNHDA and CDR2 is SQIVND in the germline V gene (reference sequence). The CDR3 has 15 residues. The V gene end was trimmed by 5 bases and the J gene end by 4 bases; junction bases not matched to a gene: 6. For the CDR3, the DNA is TGTGCCAGTAGTTGGACAGGGGGCAAAGGCTATGGCTACACCTTC. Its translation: CASSWTGGKGYGYTF. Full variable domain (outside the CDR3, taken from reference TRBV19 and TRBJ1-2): DGGITQSPKYLFRKEGQNVTLSCEQNLNHDAMYWYRQDPGQGLRLIYYSQIVNDFQKGDIAEGYSVSREKKESFPLTVTSAQKNPTAFYLCASSWTGGKGYGYTFGSGTRLTVV.

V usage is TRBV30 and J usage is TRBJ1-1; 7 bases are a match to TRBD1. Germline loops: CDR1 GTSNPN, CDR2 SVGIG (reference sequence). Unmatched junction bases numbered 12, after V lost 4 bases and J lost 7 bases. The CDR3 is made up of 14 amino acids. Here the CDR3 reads CAWTVKQGWVEAFF. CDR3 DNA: TGTGCCTGGACCGTTAAACAGGGGTGGGTTGAAGCTTTCTTT. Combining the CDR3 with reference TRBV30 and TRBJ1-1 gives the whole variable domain SQTIHQWPATLVQPVGSPLSLECTVEGTSNPNLYWYRQAAGRGLQLLFYSVGIGQISSEVPQNLSASRPQDRQFILSSKKLLLSDSGFYLCAWTVKQGWVEAFFGQGTRLTVV.

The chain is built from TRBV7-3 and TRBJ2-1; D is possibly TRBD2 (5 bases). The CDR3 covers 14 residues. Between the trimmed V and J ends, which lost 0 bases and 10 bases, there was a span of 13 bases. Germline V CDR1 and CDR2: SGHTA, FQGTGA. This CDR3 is CASSLTAGEREQFF. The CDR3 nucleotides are TGTGCCAGCAGCTTAACCGCCGGGGAGAGGGAGCAGTTCTTC.

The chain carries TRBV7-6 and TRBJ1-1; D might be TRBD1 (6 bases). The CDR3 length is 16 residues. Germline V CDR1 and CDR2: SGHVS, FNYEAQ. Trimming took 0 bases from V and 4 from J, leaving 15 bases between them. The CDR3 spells CASSLAPYGQSTEAFF. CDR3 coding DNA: TGTGCCAGCAGCTTAGCTCCCTACGGACAGAGCACTGAAGCTTTCTTT.

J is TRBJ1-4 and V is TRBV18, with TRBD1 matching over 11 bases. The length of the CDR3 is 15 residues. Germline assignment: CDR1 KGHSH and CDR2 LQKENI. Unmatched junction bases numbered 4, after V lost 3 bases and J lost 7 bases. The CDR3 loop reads CASSPRGTGGEKLFF. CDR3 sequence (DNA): TGTGCCAGCTCACCCAGGGGGACAGGGGGTGAAAAACTGTTTTTT.

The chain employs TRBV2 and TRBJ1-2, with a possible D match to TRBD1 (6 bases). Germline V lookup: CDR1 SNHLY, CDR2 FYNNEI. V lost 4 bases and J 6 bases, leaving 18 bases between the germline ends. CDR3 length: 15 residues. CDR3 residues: CASSADRFSGNGYTF. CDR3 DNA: TGTGCCAGCAGTGCAGACAGGTTCAGCGGAAATGGCTACACCTTC.

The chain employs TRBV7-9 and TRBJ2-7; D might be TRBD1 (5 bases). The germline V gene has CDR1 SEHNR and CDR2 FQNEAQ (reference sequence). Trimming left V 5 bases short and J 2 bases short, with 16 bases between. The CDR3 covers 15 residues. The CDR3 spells CASSPRTPFTYEQYF. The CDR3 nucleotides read TGTGCCAGCAGCCCGAGGACACCTTTTACCTACGAGCAGTACTTC.

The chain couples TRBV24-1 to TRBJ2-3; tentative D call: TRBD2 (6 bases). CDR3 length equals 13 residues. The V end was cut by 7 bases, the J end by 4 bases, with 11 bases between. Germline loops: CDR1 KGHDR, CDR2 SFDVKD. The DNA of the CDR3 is TGTGCCACCAGGGGGACGGGGGCAGATACGCAGTATTTT. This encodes CATRGTGADTQYF.

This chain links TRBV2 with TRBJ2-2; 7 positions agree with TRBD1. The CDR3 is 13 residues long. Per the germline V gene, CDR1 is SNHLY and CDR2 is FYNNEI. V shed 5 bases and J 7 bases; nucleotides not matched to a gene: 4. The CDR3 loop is CASSYTGDGELFF. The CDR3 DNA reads TGTGCCAGCAGTTATACAGGGGACGGGGAGCTGTTTTTT.

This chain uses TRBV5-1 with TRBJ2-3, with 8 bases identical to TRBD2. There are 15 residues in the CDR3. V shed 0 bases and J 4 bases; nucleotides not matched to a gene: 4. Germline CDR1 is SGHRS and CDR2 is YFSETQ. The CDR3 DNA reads TGCGCCAGCAGCTTGGGAGGCGGGGGGTCAGATACGCAGTATTTT. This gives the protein CASSLGGGGSDTQYF.

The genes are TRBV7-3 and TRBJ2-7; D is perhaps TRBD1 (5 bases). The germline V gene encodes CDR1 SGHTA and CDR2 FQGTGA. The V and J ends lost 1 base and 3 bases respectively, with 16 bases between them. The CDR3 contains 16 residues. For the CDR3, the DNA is TGTGCCAGCAGCTTAATGTGCAAGGGGTGTCGCTACGAGCAGTACTTC. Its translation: CASSLMCKGCRYEQYF.

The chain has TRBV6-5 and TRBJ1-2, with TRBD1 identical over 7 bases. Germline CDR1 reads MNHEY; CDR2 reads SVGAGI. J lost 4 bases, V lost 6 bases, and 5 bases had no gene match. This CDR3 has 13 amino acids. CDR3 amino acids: CASSLQGGYGYTF. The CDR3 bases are TGTGCCAGCAGCCTCCAGGGGGGCTATGGCTACACCTTC.

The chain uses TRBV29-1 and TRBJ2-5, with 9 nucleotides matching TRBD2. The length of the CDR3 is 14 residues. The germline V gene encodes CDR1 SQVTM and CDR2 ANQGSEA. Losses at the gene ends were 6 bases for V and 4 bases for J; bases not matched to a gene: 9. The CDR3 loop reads CSVSTGTSPETQYF. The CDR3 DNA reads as TGCAGCGTATCCACCGGGACTAGCCCAGAGACCCAGTACTTC.

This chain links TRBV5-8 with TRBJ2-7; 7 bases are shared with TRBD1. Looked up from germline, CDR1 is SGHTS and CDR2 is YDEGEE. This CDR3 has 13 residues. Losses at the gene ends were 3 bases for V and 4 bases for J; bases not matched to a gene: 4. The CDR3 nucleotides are TGTGCCAGCAGCTCCCGGACAGGTTACGAGCAGTACTTC. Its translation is CASSSRTGYEQYF. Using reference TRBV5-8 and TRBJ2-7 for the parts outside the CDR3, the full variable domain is EAGVTQSPTHLIKTRGQQATLRCSPISGHTSVYWYQQALGLGLQFLLWYDEGEERNRGNFPPRFSGRQFPNYSSELNVNALELEDSALYLCASSSRTGYEQYFGPGTRLTVT.

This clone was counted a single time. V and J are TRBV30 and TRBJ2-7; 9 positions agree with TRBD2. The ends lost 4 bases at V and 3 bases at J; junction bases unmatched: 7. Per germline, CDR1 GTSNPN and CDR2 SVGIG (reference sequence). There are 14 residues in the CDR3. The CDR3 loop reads CAWIRGSGGYEQYF. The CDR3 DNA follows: TGTGCCTGGATACGGGGTAGCGGGGGCTACGAGCAGTACTTC.

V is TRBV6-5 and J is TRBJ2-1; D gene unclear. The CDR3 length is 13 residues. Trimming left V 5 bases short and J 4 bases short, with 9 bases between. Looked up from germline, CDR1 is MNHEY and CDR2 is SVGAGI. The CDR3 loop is CASSRAEYNEQFF. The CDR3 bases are TGTGCCAGCAGTCGAGCTGAGTACAATGAGCAGTTCTTC.

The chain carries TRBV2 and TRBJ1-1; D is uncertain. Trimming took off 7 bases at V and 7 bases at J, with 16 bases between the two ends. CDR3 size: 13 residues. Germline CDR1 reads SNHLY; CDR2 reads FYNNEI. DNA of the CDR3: TGTGCCAGCAACGTTCCACTAGATTTTGAAGCTTTCTTT. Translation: CASNVPLDFEAFF.

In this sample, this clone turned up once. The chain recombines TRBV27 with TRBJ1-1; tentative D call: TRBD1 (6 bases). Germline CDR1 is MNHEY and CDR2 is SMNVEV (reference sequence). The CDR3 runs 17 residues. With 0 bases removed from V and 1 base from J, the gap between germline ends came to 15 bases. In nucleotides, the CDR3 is TGTGCCAGCAGTTTATCGGGTGGGGGCAGACAGAACACTGAAGCTTTCTTT. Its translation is CASSLSGGGRQNTEAFF.

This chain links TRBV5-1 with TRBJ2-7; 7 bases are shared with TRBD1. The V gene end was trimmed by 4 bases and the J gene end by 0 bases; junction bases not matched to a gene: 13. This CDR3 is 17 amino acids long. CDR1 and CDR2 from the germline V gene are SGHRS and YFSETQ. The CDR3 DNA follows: TGCGCCAGCAGCCCGATGGTAGGGGGACAGTTCTCCTACGAGCAGTACTTC. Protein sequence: CASSPMVGGQFSYEQYF.

This CDR3 reads CASSQGWETQYF. The CDR3 DNA sequence: TGTGCCAGTAGTCAGGGGTGGGAGACCCAGTACTTC. The chain couples TRBV19 to TRBJ2-5, with a possible D match to TRBD1 (6 bases). This CDR3 has 12 residues. Germline V gene lookup returns CDR1 LNHDA and CDR2 SQIVND (reference sequence). V was trimmed by 5 bases and J by 5 bases, leaving 9 bases between them.

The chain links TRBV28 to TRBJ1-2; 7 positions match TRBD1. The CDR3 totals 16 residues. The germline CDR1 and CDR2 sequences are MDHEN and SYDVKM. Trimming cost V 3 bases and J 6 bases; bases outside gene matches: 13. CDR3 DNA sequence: TGTGCCAGCAGTTTTAGGGCAAGGGGACAGAGAAATGGCTACACCTTC. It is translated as CASSFRARGQRNGYTF.

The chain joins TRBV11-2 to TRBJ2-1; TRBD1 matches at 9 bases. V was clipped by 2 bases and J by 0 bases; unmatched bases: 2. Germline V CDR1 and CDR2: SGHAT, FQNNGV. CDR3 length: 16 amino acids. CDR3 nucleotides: TGTGCCAGCAGCTTAACAGGGGGCAGCTCCTACAATGAGCAGTTCTTC. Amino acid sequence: CASSLTGGSSYNEQFF.

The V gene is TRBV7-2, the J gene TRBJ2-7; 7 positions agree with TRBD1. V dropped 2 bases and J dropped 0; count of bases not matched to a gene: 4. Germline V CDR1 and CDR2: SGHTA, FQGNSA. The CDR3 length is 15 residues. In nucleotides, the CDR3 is TGTGCCAGCAGCTTATCGACAGGGAGCTCCTACGAGCAGTACTTC. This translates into CASSLSTGSSYEQYF.

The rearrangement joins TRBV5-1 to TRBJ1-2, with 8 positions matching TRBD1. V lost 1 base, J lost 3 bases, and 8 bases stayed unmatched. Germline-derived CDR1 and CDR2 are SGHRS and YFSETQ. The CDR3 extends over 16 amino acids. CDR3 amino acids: CASSLTDRGQDYGYTF. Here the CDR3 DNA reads TGCGCCAGCAGCTTGACCGACAGGGGCCAGGACTATGGCTACACCTTC.